The 3 T cell receptor beta chains below come from one sample, sequenced in a study of CD8 T cells in Susac syndrome. Random hexamers were used to reverse transcribe 0.5 to 1 ug of RNA. TCRdb used MiXCR to reprocess the immunoSEQ multiplex PCR reads, holding one entry per CDR3 protein. The sample includes 65,000 to 75,000 distinct CDR3 sequences, approximately 95% of them seen just once. The sample consisted of CD8+ T cells from PBMCs. The source of these receptors is a human donor in good health.

V usage is TRBV2 and J usage is TRBJ2-2; perhaps TRBD2 as D (5 bases). V gave up 2 bases and J gave up 4 bases, with 11 bases separating them. This CDR3 comprises 15 residues. Germline lookup yields CDR1 SNHLY and CDR2 FYNNEI. CDR3 sequence: CASSETLDSTGELFF. CDR3 nucleotide sequence: TGTGCCAGCAGTGAAACTTTGGACTCCACCGGGGAGCTGTTTTTT.

The rearrangement joins TRBV12-3 or TRBV12-4 to TRBJ2-7; D gene ambiguous. The ends were cut back, 4 bases at V and 0 bases at J, with 7 bases in the middle. The CDR3 extends over 13 amino acids. The CDR3 nucleotides are TGTGCCAGCAGTTGGGGTCCCTCCTACGAGCAGTACTTC. It translates to CASSWGPSYEQYF.

The chain carries TRBV7-9 and TRBJ2-7, with a possible D match to TRBD1 (6 bases). Trimming left V 5 bases short and J 2 bases short, with 10 bases between. CDR1 SEHNR and CDR2 FQNEAQ come from the germline V gene (reference sequence). The CDR3 is 13 amino acids. CDR3 amino acids: CASSPNRAYEQYF. CDR3 in DNA: TGTGCCAGCAGCCCGAACAGGGCCTACGAGCAGTACTTC.